Presented here are 9 T cell receptor beta chains from one specimen sequenced in a study of cytotoxic CD8 clonotypes in ibrutinib-treated CLL. This table comes from immunoSEQ multiplex PCR, and its TCRdb copy is limited to in-frame clones, with some not included. The data contain tens of thousands of clones, roughly nine tenths of them singletons. Material: PBMCs, obtained after 12 months of ibrutinib treatment. These receptors all come from a human donor with chronic lymphocytic leukemia.

The gene calls are TRBV28 and TRBJ1-1; 9 nucleotides match TRBD1. The CDR3 sequence is 17 residues long. Trimming took 4 bases from V and 4 from J; bases not matched to a gene: 13. Per the germline V gene, CDR1 is MDHEN and CDR2 is SYDVKM. The CDR3 loop is CASSSPGTGLGGTEAFF. The CDR3 bases are TGTGCCAGCAGTTCCCCCGGGACAGGGCTTGGCGGCACTGAAGCTTTCTTT.

This clone was found a few times. CDR3 in amino acids: CASSPPGQANYGYTF. The CDR3 DNA sequence: TGTGCCAGCTCACCACCGGGACAGGCTAACTATGGCTACACCTTC. The chain carries TRBV18 and TRBJ1-2, with TRBD1 matching 8 bases. This CDR3 spans 15 amino acids. Trimming at V came to 0 bases and at J to 0 bases, leaving 0 bases not matched to a gene. Germline V gives CDR1 KGHSH, CDR2 LQKENI.

Comment on this clone: An end of the junction does not agree with germline; a read error may underlie this. V gene TRBV7-7 combines with J gene TRBJ2-2; D call uncertain. This CDR3 is built from 15 residues. Germline V gives CDR1 SSHAT, CDR2 FNYEAQ (reference sequence). The CDR3 is CASSLGERRTGELFF. In DNA form, the CDR3 reads TGTGCTAGCAGCTTAGGAGAGAGGAGAACCGGGGAGCTGTTTTTT.

The genes are TRBV7-2 and TRBJ1-2; D is undetermined. V lost 1 base to trimming and J lost 8 bases, with 14 bases between them. The CDR3 loop spans 14 amino acids. CDR1 is SGHTA and CDR2 is FQGNSA in the germline V gene. CDR3 coding DNA: TGTGCCAGCAGCTTAGGCTCCCGGGTGGAAGGCTACACCTTC. Encoded protein: CASSLGSRVEGYTF.

The chain is built from TRBV19 and TRBJ1-2; 8 positions agree with TRBD1. V was clipped by 3 bases and J by 5 bases; unmatched bases: 5. Germline lookup yields CDR1 LNHDA and CDR2 SQIVND (reference sequence). This CDR3 has 14 amino acids. CDR3 in amino acids: CASSIAGGYYGYTF. The CDR3, as DNA: TGTGCCAGTAGTATCGCAGGGGGCTATTATGGCTACACCTTC. Supplemented by reference TRBV19 and TRBJ1-2, the full variable domain reads DGGITQSPKYLFRKEGQNVTLSCEQNLNHDAMYWYRQDPGQGLRLIYYSQIVNDFQKGDIAEGYSVSREKKESFPLTVTSAQKNPTAFYLCASSIAGGYYGYTFGSGTRLTVV.

V usage is TRBV7-9 and J usage is TRBJ2-5; 7 nucleotides align to TRBD1. CDR1 is SEHNR, CDR2 FQNEAQ, per germline (reference sequence). V shed 2 bases and J 0 bases; nucleotides not matched to a gene: 3. This CDR3 has 15 residues. In DNA form, the CDR3 reads TGTGCCAGCAGCTTACCTGGGACAGACCAAGAGACCCAGTACTTC. Its translation: CASSLPGTDQETQYF.

The chain carries TRBV2 and TRBJ2-7; 15 bases are a match to TRBD2. The CDR3 consists of 18 residues. Germline lookup yields CDR1 SNHLY and CDR2 FYNNEI. V trimming: 2 bases; J trimming: 9 bases; junction bases outside the gene matches: 14. The CDR3 nucleotides are TGTGCCAGCAGTGAATTAAGGGGACTAGCGGGAGGCTCTAAGGGGCAGTACTTC. This encodes CASSELRGLAGGSKGQYF.

There are a few counts of this clone. V and J are TRBV19 and TRBJ1-5; no definite D call. Trimming removed 4 bases from V and 1 base from J, with 5 bases in between. CDR1 and CDR2 from the germline V gene are LNHDA and SQIVND (reference sequence). This CDR3 is built from 13 residues. This CDR3 is CASSTKSNQPQHF. CDR3 bases: TGTGCCAGTAGTACAAAAAGCAATCAGCCCCAGCATTTT. The full variable domain, its missing parts supplied by reference TRBV19 and TRBJ1-5, is DGGITQSPKYLFRKEGQNVTLSCEQNLNHDAMYWYRQDPGQGLRLIYYSQIVNDFQKGDIAEGYSVSREKKESFPLTVTSAQKNPTAFYLCASSTKSNQPQHFGDGTRLSIL.

V and J are TRBV5-6 and TRBJ2-1; no clear D. This CDR3 spans 15 amino acids. Deletions cut 1 base from V and 1 base from J, with 9 bases between. In germline, CDR1 is SGHDT, CDR2 YYEEEE. The CDR3 here is CASSLSTVSYNEQFF. The CDR3 DNA reads as TGTGCCAGCAGCTTGTCGACTGTTTCCTACAATGAGCAGTTCTTC.